This TCR beta chain was retrieved from a study of Graves' ophthalmopathy and Graves' hyperthyroidism. RNA transcripts yielded amplified TCR beta CDR3 regions. First-round RT-PCR used HTBI primers; second-round multiplex PCR followed. Via MiXCR, TCRdb re-called the multiplex PCR reads, giving one row per CDR3 protein. Of more than 1,000,000 distinct CDR3 sequences in the sample, roughly 35% were seen once. V was cut by 3 bases and J by 6 bases, with 9 bases left in between. CDR1 is DFQATT, CDR2 SNEGSKA, per germline (reference sequence). The CDR3 is made up of 13 amino acids. Sequencing was done on a sample of peripheral blood or thyroid tissue (not recorded which). The chain is built from TRBV20-1 and TRBJ1-6; the D is unclear. The TCR was taken from an adult man with Graves' hyperthyroidism. CDR3: CSASMDLNSPLHF. CDR3 DNA sequence: TGCAGTGCTAGTATGGACCTTAATTCACCCCTCCACTTT.